The text below deals with one T cell receptor beta chain. Repertoires were generated with immunoSEQ multiplex PCR, while TCRdb's copy carries only in-frame clones and drops some. Altogether about 280,000 clones are present, around 90% being singletons, with the ten largest covering around 1.7%. The sample is drawn from a study of blood T cell repertoires in COVID-19. Across the whole study: Sources were T cells, B-cell-depleted T cells, or PBMCs; the material itself was cDNA or gDNA.

Individuals aged about 18 to 89 years were recruited from fewer than 25 US areas. This CDR3 is built from 17 residues. CDR1 is SEHNR and CDR2 is FQNEAQ in the germline V gene (reference sequence). V shed 5 bases, J shed 0 bases, and the junction held 12 bases outside the gene matches. The J gene is TRBJ1-2, the V gene TRBV7-9; 7 bases are a match to TRBD1. The specimen sequenced was PBMCs or T cells enriched from blood (not recorded which). The TCR was taken from a woman younger than 30 with acute COVID-19. The CDR3 nucleotides are TGTGCCAGCAGCCCTTCAGGGGGGTCCGGAGCTAACTATGGCTACACCTTC. This translates into CASSPSGGSGANYGYTF.